One sample yielded the 17 T cell receptor beta chains listed below, sequenced in a study of cytomegalovirus exposure and HLA in healthy donors. Sequencing was performed with immunoSEQ multiplex PCR; in TCRdb, only in-frame clones are kept and a portion is missing. In the table there are some 180,000 clones, around nine tenths of which are singletons. Sequenced input: PBMCs. These receptors were collected from a man in his thirties or forties in good health and CMV-seropositive.

The rearrangement joins TRBV18 to TRBJ1-1, with 7 bases aligning to TRBD1. The V segment lost 1 base and the J segment 0 bases; nucleotides outside the gene matches: 8. This CDR3 is 17 amino acids long. CDR1 and CDR2 from the germline V gene are KGHSH and LQKENI. CDR3 amino acids: CASSPLGTAKMNTEAFF. CDR3 DNA sequence: TGTGCCAGCTCACCACTCGGGACAGCGAAGATGAACACTGAAGCTTTCTTT.

This clone was recorded only once. The chain employs TRBV2 and TRBJ2-3; 8 bases fit TRBD2. Germline V lookup: CDR1 SNHLY, CDR2 FYNNEI. This CDR3 is built from 15 residues. V lost 4 bases, J lost 6 bases, and 9 bases stayed unmatched. The CDR3 nucleotides read TGTGCCAGCAGTGTGGCCAGCGGGAGAGCGGATACGCAGTATTTT. Its translation: CASSVASGRADTQYF.

V and J are TRBV23-1 and TRBJ1-2; D unresolved. TRBV23-1 is an ORF for which the function is uncertain. The CDR3 runs to 12 residues. With 8 bases removed from V and 5 bases from J, the gap between germline ends came to 12 bases. The CDR3 loop is CASFEGCYGYTF. The CDR3, as DNA: TGCGCCAGCTTCGAGGGTTGTTATGGCTACACCTTC.

The genes are TRBV27 and TRBJ1-1; D is undetermined. The CDR3 covers 14 residues. CDR1 and CDR2 from the germline V gene are MNHEY and SMNVEV (reference sequence). V lost 3 bases to trimming and J lost 1 base, with 9 bases between them. The CDR3 loop is CASSFWGGNTEAFF. In nucleotides, the CDR3 is TGTGCCAGCAGTTTTTGGGGAGGGAACACTGAAGCTTTCTTT.

The rearrangement uses TRBV18 and TRBJ2-7; a possible D gene is TRBD1 (6 bases). The germline V gene has CDR1 KGHSH and CDR2 LQKENI. V lost 6 bases and J lost 0, with 9 bases in between. The CDR3 has 13 amino acids. CDR3 DNA sequence: TGTGCCAGCTCCCGGGACAACTCCTACGAGCAGTACTTC. Its protein is CASSRDNSYEQYF.

The chain recombines TRBV7-3 with TRBJ1-2, with D perhaps matching TRBD1 (5 bases). Per the germline V gene, CDR1 is SGHTA and CDR2 is FQGTGA. The CDR3 runs to 13 residues. V was shortened by 9 bases and J by 8 bases, with 19 bases between the two germline ends. CDR3 nucleotides: TGTGCCAGTTCCCAGGGATGGGGGAGCGGCTACACCTTC. The encoded protein is CASSQGWGSGYTF.

This clone was seen only a few times. This chain connects TRBV2 to TRBJ1-5; unclear D gene. CDR3 length: 14 amino acids. V was cut by 3 bases and J by 1 base, with 7 bases left in between. From germline, CDR1 is SNHLY and CDR2 FYNNEI. The CDR3: CASSEVNSNQPQHF. CDR3 coding DNA: TGTGCCAGCAGTGAGGTTAACAGCAATCAGCCCCAGCATTTT.

The rearrangement uses TRBV28 and TRBJ2-1; D is perhaps TRBD2 (5 bases). Germline values: CDR1 MDHEN, CDR2 SYDVKM. The V and J ends lost 3 bases and 6 bases respectively, with 15 bases between them. The CDR3 is made up of 15 amino acids. CDR3 DNA sequence: TGTGCCAGCAGTTTTTACGAGGGTGTAGGCAATGAGCAGTTCTTC. Translation gives CASSFYEGVGNEQFF.

The rearrangement uses TRBV4-1 and TRBJ1-2; D may be TRBD1 (5 bases). Germline CDR1 and CDR2: MGHRA and YSYEKL. V lost 4 bases and J lost 4, with 16 bases in between. The CDR3 loop spans 15 amino acids. CDR3 in DNA: TGCGCCAGCAGCCTGGACAACCGTGAACTCTATGGCTACACCTTC. Amino acid sequence: CASSLDNRELYGYTF.

The chain couples TRBV7-9 to TRBJ2-1; 7 bases are a match to TRBD2. The CDR3 length is 15 residues. Trimming removed 8 bases from V and 2 bases from J; junction bases left unmatched: 9. From germline, CDR1 is SEHNR and CDR2 FQNEAQ (reference sequence). The CDR3 is CASRSTSGAYNEQFF. DNA of the CDR3: TGTGCCAGCCGGAGTACGAGCGGGGCCTACAATGAGCAGTTCTTC.

The rearrangement uses TRBV6-5 and TRBJ1-1, with unresolved D. Between the trimmed V and J ends, which lost 5 bases and 2 bases, there was a span of 6 bases. This CDR3 has 12 amino acids. Germline V CDR1 and CDR2: MNHEY, SVGAGI. CDR3 residues: CASSASNTEAFF. Written as DNA, the CDR3 is TGTGCCAGCAGTGCTAGTAACACTGAAGCTTTCTTT.

This chain uses TRBV7-9 with TRBJ1-6, with D perhaps TRBD1 (6 bases). The CDR3 contains 15 residues. V shed 5 bases and J shed 4 bases, with 12 bases lying between them. CDR1 SEHNR and CDR2 FQNEAQ come from the germline V gene (reference sequence). The CDR3 DNA reads TGTGCCAGCAGCAAAGGACAGAGGTATAATTCACCCCTCCACTTT. Protein: CASSKGQRYNSPLHF.

The chain links TRBV11-2 to TRBJ1-5, with a possible D match to TRBD1 (6 bases). The V and J ends lost 2 bases and 1 base respectively, with 9 bases between them. This CDR3 spans 15 amino acids. Germline lookup yields CDR1 SGHAT and CDR2 FQNNGV. CDR3 in DNA: TGTGCCAGCAGCTTACAGGGGATGAGCAATCAGCCCCAGCATTTT. It is translated as CASSLQGMSNQPQHF.

This chain connects TRBV11-3 to TRBJ1-2; a weak D match, TRBD1 (6 bases). Trimming stripped 0 bases from V and 6 bases from J, with 14 bases between. This CDR3 has 15 amino acids. CDR1 is SGHNT and CDR2 is YENEEA in the germline V gene. CDR3 in DNA: TGTGCCAGCAGCTTAGATCGGGGGGGCCGAGATGGCTACACCTTC. It codes for CASSLDRGGRDGYTF.

The chain carries TRBV11-2 and TRBJ2-7, with D perhaps matching TRBD2 (5 bases). V dropped 5 bases and J dropped 5 bases, with 19 bases sitting between them. The CDR3 totals 15 residues. The germline V gene has CDR1 SGHAT and CDR2 FQNNGV. CDR3 nucleotides: TGTGCCAGCAGCCCATTCCGAGGGCCCAGACACGAGCAGTACTTC. Its translation is CASSPFRGPRHEQYF.

The V gene is TRBV27, the J gene TRBJ2-1, with D possibly being TRBD1 (6 bases). The germline gives CDR1 MNHEY, CDR2 SMNVEV (reference sequence). This CDR3 is built from 14 residues. Between the trimmed V and J ends, which lost 4 bases and 5 bases, there was a span of 12 bases. The CDR3 here is CASSSQGYHNEQFF. CDR3 sequence (DNA): TGTGCCAGCAGTTCTCAGGGGTACCACAATGAGCAGTTCTTC.

The chain couples TRBV7-2 to TRBJ1-2; tentatively, D is TRBD1 (5 bases). The CDR3 sequence is 15 residues long. V was trimmed by 7 bases and J by 5 bases, leaving 20 bases between them. The germline gives CDR1 SGHTA, CDR2 FQGNSA. The CDR3 here is CASTKKGADLYGYTF. DNA for the CDR3: TGTGCCAGCACCAAGAAAGGGGCGGACTTATATGGCTACACCTTC.